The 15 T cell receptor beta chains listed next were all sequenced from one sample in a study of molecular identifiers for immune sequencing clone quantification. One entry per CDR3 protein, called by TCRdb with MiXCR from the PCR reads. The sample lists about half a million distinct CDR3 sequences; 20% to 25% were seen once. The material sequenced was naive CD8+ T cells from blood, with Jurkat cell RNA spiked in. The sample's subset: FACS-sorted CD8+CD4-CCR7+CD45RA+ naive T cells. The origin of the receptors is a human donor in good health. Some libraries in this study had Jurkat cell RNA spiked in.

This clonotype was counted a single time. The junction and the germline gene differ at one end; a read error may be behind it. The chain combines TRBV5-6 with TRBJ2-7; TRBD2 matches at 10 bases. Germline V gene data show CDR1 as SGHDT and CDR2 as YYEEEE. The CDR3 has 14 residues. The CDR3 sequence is CASSPGAGGYGQYF. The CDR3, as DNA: TGTGCCAGCAGTCCCGGAGCGGGAGGGTACGGGCAGTACTTC.

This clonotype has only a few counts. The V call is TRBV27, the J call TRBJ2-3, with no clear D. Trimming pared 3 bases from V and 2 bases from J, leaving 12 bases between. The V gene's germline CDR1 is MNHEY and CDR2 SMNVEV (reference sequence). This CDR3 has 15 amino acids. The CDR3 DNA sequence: TGTGCCAGCAGTTTGCTTACAGCTCCCACAGATACGCAGTATTTT. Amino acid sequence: CASSLLTAPTDTQYF.

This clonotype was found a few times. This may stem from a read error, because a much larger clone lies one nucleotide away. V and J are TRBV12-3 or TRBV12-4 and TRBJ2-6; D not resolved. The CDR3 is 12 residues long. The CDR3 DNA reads TGTGCCGGCAGCGCTGGGGCCAACGTCCTGACTTTC. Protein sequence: CAGSAGANVLTF.

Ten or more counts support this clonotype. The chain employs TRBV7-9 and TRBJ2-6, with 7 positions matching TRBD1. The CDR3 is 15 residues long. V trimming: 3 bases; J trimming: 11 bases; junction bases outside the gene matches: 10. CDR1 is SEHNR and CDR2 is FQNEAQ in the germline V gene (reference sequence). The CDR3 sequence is CASSLPGQPAHVLTF. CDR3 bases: TGTGCCAGCAGCTTGCCGGGACAGCCCGCCCACGTCCTGACTTTC.

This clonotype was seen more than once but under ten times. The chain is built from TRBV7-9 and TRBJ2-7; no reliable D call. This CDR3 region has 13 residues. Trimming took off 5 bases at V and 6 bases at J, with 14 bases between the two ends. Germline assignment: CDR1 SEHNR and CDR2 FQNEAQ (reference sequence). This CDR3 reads CASSPELLSEQYF. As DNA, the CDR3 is TGTGCCAGCAGCCCCGAACTCCTCAGCGAGCAGTACTTC.

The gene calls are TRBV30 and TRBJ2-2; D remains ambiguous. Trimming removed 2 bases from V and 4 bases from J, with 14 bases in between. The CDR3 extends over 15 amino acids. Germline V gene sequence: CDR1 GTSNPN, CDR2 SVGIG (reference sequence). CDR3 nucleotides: TGTGCCTGGAGTCTTCGGGCGGTTCGCACCGGGGAGCTGTTTTTT. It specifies CAWSLRAVRTGELFF.

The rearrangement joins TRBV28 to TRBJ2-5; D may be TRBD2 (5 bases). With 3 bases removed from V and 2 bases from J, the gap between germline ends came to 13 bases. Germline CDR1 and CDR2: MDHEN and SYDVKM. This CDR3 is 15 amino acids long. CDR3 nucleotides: TGTGCCAGCAGTTTGCGGGCTCAGATTCAAGAGACCCAGTACTTC. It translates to CASSLRAQIQETQYF.

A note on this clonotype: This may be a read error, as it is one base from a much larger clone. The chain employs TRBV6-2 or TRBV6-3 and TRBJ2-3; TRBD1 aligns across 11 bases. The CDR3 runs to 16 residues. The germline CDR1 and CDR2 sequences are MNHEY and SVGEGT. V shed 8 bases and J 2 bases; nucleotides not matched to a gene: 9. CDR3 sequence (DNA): TGTGCCAGCTGCGGACAGGGGGCCCGCCCCACAGATACGCAGTATTTT. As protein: CASCGQGARPTDTQYF.

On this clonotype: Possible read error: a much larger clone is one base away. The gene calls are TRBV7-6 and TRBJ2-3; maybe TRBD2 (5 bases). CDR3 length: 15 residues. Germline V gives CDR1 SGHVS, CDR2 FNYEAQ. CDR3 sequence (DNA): TGTGCCGGCAGCTCACAAGCGGAGCGCACAGATACGCAGTATTTT. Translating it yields CAGSSQAERTDTQYF.

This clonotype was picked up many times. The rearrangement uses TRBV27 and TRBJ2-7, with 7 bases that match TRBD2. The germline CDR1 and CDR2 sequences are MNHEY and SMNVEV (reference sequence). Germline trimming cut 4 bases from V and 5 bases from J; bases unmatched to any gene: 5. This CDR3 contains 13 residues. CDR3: CASSSTGGDEQYF. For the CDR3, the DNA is TGTGCCAGCAGTTCCACTGGGGGGGACGAGCAGTACTTC.

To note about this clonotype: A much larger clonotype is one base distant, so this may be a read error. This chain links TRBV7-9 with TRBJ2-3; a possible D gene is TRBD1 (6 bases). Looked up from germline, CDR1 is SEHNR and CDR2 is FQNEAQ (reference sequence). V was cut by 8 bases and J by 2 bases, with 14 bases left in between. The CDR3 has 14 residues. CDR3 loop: CASGRTAHTDTQYF. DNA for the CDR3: TGTGCCAGCGGCCGGACAGCGCACACAGATACGCAGTATTTT.

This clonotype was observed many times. The CDR3 loop reads CASSTPSGGLRSTDTQYF. The CDR3 DNA sequence: TGCGCCAGCAGCACCCCTAGCGGGGGGCTCCGAAGCACAGATACGCAGTATTTT. The chain employs TRBV5-1 and TRBJ2-3, with TRBD2 identical over 11 bases. The germline gives CDR1 SGHRS, CDR2 YFSETQ. V gave up 4 bases and J gave up 0 bases; unmatched junction bases: 10. The CDR3 consists of 18 residues. Full variable domain (outside the CDR3, taken from reference TRBV5-1 and TRBJ2-3): KAGVTQTPRYLIKTRGQQVTLSCSPISGHRSVSWYQQTPGQGLQFLFEYFSETQRNKGNFPGRFSGRQFSNSRSEMNVSTLELGDSALYLCASSTPSGGLRSTDTQYFGPGTRLTVL.

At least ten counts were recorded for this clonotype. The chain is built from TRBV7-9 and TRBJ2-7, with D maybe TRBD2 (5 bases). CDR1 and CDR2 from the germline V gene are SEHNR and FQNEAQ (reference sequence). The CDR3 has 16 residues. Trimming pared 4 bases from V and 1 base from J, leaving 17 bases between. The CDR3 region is CASSSNTRPGSYEQYF. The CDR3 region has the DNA TGTGCCAGCAGCTCGAATACACGACCGGGGTCCTACGAGCAGTACTTC.

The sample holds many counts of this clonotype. CDR3 nucleotide sequence: TGTGCCAGCAGCTCACATCTGGGGGGGCTGGTCGGGGAGCTGTTTTTT. This gives the protein CASSSHLGGLVGELFF. The chain has TRBV7-7 and TRBJ2-2; D is perhaps TRBD2 (7 bases). V was pared by 4 bases and J by 7 bases, with 19 bases between. The germline V gene encodes CDR1 SSHAT and CDR2 FNYEAQ (reference sequence). This CDR3 contains 16 residues.

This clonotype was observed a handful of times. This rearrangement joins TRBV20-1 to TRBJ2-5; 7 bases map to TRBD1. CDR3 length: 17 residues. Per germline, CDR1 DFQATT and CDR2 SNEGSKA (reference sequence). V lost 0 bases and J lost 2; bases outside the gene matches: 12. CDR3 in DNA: TGCAGTGCTAGAGACCAGGACAGGACCACTCCACAAGAGACCCAGTACTTC. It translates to CSARDQDRTTPQETQYF.